The 9 T cell receptor beta chains below come from one sample, sequenced in a study of T cells in localized non-small cell lung cancer. The protocol was immunoSEQ multiplex PCR, while the TCRdb copy is restricted to in-frame clones and leaves out a portion. The sample yields roughly 24,000 clones, 75% to 95% seen once. Material: peripheral blood, obtained before any cancer treatment. The receptors derive from a female donor over 55 with stage II squamous cell lung carcinoma.

The J gene is TRBJ2-7, the V gene TRBV5-4, with TRBD2 identical over 14 bases. Germline CDR1 is SGHNT and CDR2 is YYREEE (reference sequence). With V trimmed by 4 bases and J by 0 bases, 9 bases remained unmatched. This CDR3 spans 18 amino acids. CDR3 nucleotide sequence: TGTGCCAGCAGCCCAGCGGGACTAGCGGGAGCAGGCTCCTACGAGCAGTACTTC. Translation gives CASSPAGLAGAGSYEQYF.

This chain connects TRBV4-3 to TRBJ1-5; D uncertain. The ends were cut back, 0 bases at V and 0 bases at J, with 6 bases in the middle. The CDR3 runs 15 residues. From germline, CDR1 is LGHNA and CDR2 YSLEER. The CDR3 bases are TGCGCCAGCAGCCAAGAAGTAAATAGCAATCAGCCCCAGCATTTT. It codes for CASSQEVNSNQPQHF.

This sequence joins TRBV19 and TRBJ2-5, with 8 positions matching TRBD2. CDR3 size: 16 residues. Trimming at V came to 11 bases and at J to 5 bases, leaving 19 bases not matched to a gene. Germline V CDR1 and CDR2: LNHDA, SQIVND (reference sequence). The CDR3, as DNA: TGTGCCTCCTCCGACCGGGGGGGCCCCGGCCGGGAGACCCAGTACTTC. Translation: CASSDRGGPGRETQYF.

The CDR3 DNA reads TGTGCCAGCAGCCCTCAGGTAGCCTACGAGCAGTACTTC. It yields the protein CASSPQVAYEQYF. V and J are TRBV5-6 and TRBJ2-7; unclear D gene. The CDR3 has 13 amino acids. V lost 4 bases and J 2 bases, leaving 10 bases between the germline ends. In germline, CDR1 is SGHDT, CDR2 YYEEEE.

The chain uses TRBV30 and TRBJ1-4, with 7 bases aligning to TRBD1. Trimming at V came to 3 bases and at J to 8 bases, leaving 9 bases not matched to a gene. There are 14 residues in the CDR3. Germline V lookup: CDR1 GTSNPN, CDR2 SVGIG (reference sequence). CDR3 in amino acids: CAWRADREREKLFF. CDR3 coding DNA: TGTGCCTGGAGAGCCGACAGGGAACGGGAAAAACTGTTTTTT.

The V and J genes are TRBV30 and TRBJ1-2; D remains ambiguous. V was trimmed by 0 bases and J by 8 bases, leaving 10 bases between them. Germline V CDR1 and CDR2: GTSNPN, SVGIG (reference sequence). The CDR3 runs to 12 residues. This CDR3 is CAWSVFGVGYTF. In DNA, the CDR3 is TGTGCCTGGAGTGTATTTGGGGTAGGCTACACCTTC.

V is TRBV7-8 and J is TRBJ1-2, with D tentatively TRBD1 (6 bases). V was pared by 1 base and J by 4 bases, with 13 bases between. This CDR3 spans 15 amino acids. Germline assignment: CDR1 SGHVS and CDR2 FQNEAQ. CDR3 residues: CASSLEGGLPYGYTF. In DNA, the CDR3 is TGTGCCAGCAGCTTAGAGGGGGGTCTCCCCTATGGCTACACCTTC.

This chain joins TRBV5-1 and TRBJ2-2; no firm D call. The V end lost 1 base, the J end lost 5 bases, and 3 bases lay between the germline ends. The germline V gene encodes CDR1 SGHRS and CDR2 YFSETQ. CDR3 length: 12 residues. CDR3 sequence (DNA): TGCGCCAGCAGCTTGTTGACCGGGGAGCTGTTTTTT. Amino acid sequence: CASSLLTGELFF.

The chain recombines TRBV28 with TRBJ2-1; D is possibly TRBD2 (5 bases). CDR3 length: 14 amino acids. Germline-derived CDR1 and CDR2 are MDHEN and SYDVKM. V was trimmed by 3 bases and J by 3 bases, leaving 9 bases between them. The DNA of the CDR3 is TGTGCCAGCAGTTTGGCTAGCCGCTACAATGAGCAGTTCTTC. This codes for CASSLASRYNEQFF.